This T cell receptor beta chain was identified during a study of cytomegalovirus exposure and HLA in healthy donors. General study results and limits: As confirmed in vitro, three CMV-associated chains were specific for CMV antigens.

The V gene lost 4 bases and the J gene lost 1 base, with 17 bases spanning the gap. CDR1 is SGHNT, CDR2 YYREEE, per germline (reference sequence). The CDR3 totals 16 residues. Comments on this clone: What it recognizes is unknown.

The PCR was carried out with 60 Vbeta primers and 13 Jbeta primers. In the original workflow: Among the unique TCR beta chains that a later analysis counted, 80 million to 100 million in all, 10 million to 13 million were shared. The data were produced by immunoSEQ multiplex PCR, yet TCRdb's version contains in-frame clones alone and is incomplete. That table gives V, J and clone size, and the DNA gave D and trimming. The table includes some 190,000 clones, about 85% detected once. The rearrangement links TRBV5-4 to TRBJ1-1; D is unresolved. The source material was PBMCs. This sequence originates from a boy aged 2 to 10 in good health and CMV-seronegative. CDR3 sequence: CASSPNTPGSNTEAFF. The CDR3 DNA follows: TGTGCCAGCAGCCCAAACACCCCGGGATCGAACACTGAAGCTTTCTTT.